Presented here are 13 T cell receptor beta chains from one specimen sequenced in a study of T cell repertoires in cytomegalovirus infection. TCRdb reprocessed the reads with MiXCR, giving one entry per CDR3 protein. The repertoire includes about 400,000 distinct CDR3 sequences, around 18% of them detected once, and approximately 8% sits in the top ten. The sequencing sample was made of PBMCs. Receptors were obtained from a human donor in good health (CMV status not recorded). Some clones in this sample may be carry-over from other donors' samples.

This clonotype was seen a few times. The rearrangement links TRBV29-1 to TRBJ2-7; 7 positions agree with TRBD1. CDR3 length: 12 residues. Trimming cost V 4 bases and J 3 bases; bases outside gene matches: 3. Germline CDR1 reads SQVTM; CDR2 reads ANQGSEA. The CDR3 here is CSVVQGNYEQYF. CDR3 in DNA: TGCAGCGTTGTACAGGGGAACTACGAGCAGTACTTC.

About this clonotype itself: A much more abundant neighbour one base away suggests this may be a read error. The rearrangement joins TRBV27 to TRBJ2-4, with D hard to call. Germline V CDR1 and CDR2: MNHEY, SMNVEV (reference sequence). CDR3 length: 14 amino acids. DNA for the CDR3: TGTGCCAACAGTTCCTTGTTGCGATCGAACATTCAGTACTTC. It codes for CANSSLLRSNIQYF.

The CDR3 sequence is CASSQWIPGTEAFF. Here the CDR3 DNA reads TGTGCCAGCAGCCAATGGATCCCGGGCACTGAAGCTTTCTTT. V and J are TRBV14 and TRBJ1-1; no definite D call. The CDR3 is 14 residues long. Germline V gene lookup returns CDR1 SGHDN and CDR2 FVKESK. V dropped 2 bases and J dropped 4 bases, with 11 bases sitting between them.

CDR3 amino acids: CATSRVVGGYEQYF. The CDR3 DNA reads TGTGCCACCAGCAGAGTTGTGGGGGGATACGAGCAGTACTTC. The chain couples TRBV15 to TRBJ2-7, with D possibly TRBD2 on 6 matching bases. Per the germline V gene, CDR1 is LNHNV and CDR2 is YYDKDF (reference sequence). The CDR3 loop spans 14 amino acids. Trimming stripped 1 base from V and 4 bases from J, with 11 bases between.

This clonotype has only a few counts. The rearrangement uses TRBV30 and TRBJ1-2; 9 nucleotides agree with TRBD1. This CDR3 has 13 residues. Per the germline V gene, CDR1 is GTSNPN and CDR2 is SVGIG (reference sequence). With V trimmed by 4 bases and J by 5 bases, 5 bases remained unmatched. CDR3 amino acids: CAWMDRGVYGYTF. The CDR3 region has the DNA TGTGCCTGGATGGACAGGGGAGTATATGGCTACACCTTC.

This clonotype has at least ten counts. The chain joins TRBV4-1 to TRBJ2-1; D is perhaps TRBD2 (5 bases). Per germline, CDR1 MGHRA and CDR2 YSYEKL. V lost 2 bases to trimming and J lost 0 bases, with 11 bases between them. The CDR3 has 16 amino acids. The CDR3 protein is CASSQHPGSSYNEQFF. CDR3 DNA sequence: TGCGCCAGCAGCCAACATCCTGGGAGCTCCTACAATGAGCAGTTCTTC.

This clonotype was observed at least ten times. A much bigger clone sits one base away, suggesting this may be a read error. This chain uses TRBV2 with TRBJ1-2; perhaps TRBD1 as D (6 bases). The CDR3 runs to 13 residues. Per germline, CDR1 SNHLY and CDR2 FYNNEI. The germline V and J ends were trimmed by 7 bases and 2 bases, with 11 bases remaining between them. The CDR3 protein is CASTPDRNYGYTF. DNA for the CDR3: TGTGCCAGCACCCCCGACAGGAACTATGGCTACACCTTC.

This clonotype was seen once. This CDR3 is CASSYSVGTQYF. CDR3 nucleotides: TGTGCCAGCAGTTACTCCGTTGGGACCCAGTACTTC. The chain is built from TRBV6-2 or TRBV6-3 and TRBJ2-5, with unresolved D. Germline assignment: CDR1 MNHEY and CDR2 SVGEGT. The CDR3 is made up of 12 amino acids. Trimming removed 0 bases from V and 7 bases from J, with 6 bases in between.

Remarks on this clonotype: Compared with germline, one end of the junction differs, possibly owing to a read error. CDR3 sequence (DNA): TGTGCCAGCAGCTCTCGTGGGGGGGAATCTTTCTTC. Translating it yields CASSSRGGESFF. V and J are TRBV7-2 and TRBJ1-1, with D maybe TRBD1 (5 bases). In germline, CDR1 is SGHTA, CDR2 FQGNSA. The length of the CDR3 is 12 residues.

This clonotype has a single count. A much more abundant neighbour one base away suggests this may be a read error. The chain has TRBV7-2 and TRBJ2-5; D is unclear. The CDR3 loop spans 14 amino acids. The germline V gene encodes CDR1 SGHTA and CDR2 FQGNSA. The CDR3: CASSSTGVGETLYF. In DNA, the CDR3 is TGTGCCAGCAGCTCGACCGGTGTCGGAGAGACCCTGTACTTC.

The chain uses TRBV7-9 and TRBJ2-5, with 8 bases matching TRBD2. Per the germline V gene, CDR1 is SEHNR and CDR2 is FQNEAQ (reference sequence). The CDR3 loop spans 13 amino acids. With 8 bases clipped from V and 4 bases from J, the junction kept 6 bases outside the gene matches. CDR3 sequence (DNA): TGTGCCAGCGGGGTAGCGGGATTAGAGACCCAGTACTTC. This gives the protein CASGVAGLETQYF.

This clonotype was counted many times. The genes are TRBV19 and TRBJ2-1; D is unresolved. V gave up 6 bases and J gave up 10 bases, with 10 bases separating them. The CDR3 spans 11 residues. The germline gives CDR1 LNHDA, CDR2 SQIVND (reference sequence). The CDR3 region has the DNA TGTGCCAGTAGGACATCAGGAGAGCAGTTCTTC. It codes for CASRTSGEQFF.

A few counts support this clonotype. The rearrangement joins TRBV7-2 to TRBJ2-3, with D possibly TRBD2 on 7 matching bases. CDR1 SGHTA and CDR2 FQGNSA come from the germline V gene. V lost 8 bases and J lost 2, with 14 bases in between. This CDR3 comprises 14 residues. The CDR3 is CASAEGGYTDTQYF. The CDR3 DNA reads as TGTGCCAGCGCAGAGGGGGGGTACACAGATACGCAGTATTTT.